Reported below is one T cell receptor (beta chain). No antigen is known for it. No base quality values were provided; no much bigger clone lies one nucleotide off. Every donor was a healthy Caucasian. The twin cohort consisted of three pairs of female monozygotic twins, all aged 18 to 29 years. Positive isolation kits from Invitrogen were used to isolate CD4+ and CD8+ T cell populations. The sample comes from a study of identical twins (dated by TCRdb to 2016 to 2017). Describing the broader study: To test whether fetal clonotypes persist, the study used deep sequencing on TCR alpha and beta repertoires from monozygotic twins, unrelated adults of various ages, and cord blood. To rule out contamination, replicate twin experiments were performed at different times with different library preparation protocols.

Here V drops 2 bases and J drops 5 bases, and the junction holds 4 bases not matched to any gene. The CDR3 measures 14 amino acids from cysteine to phenylalanine. Only the CDR3 DNA stays, 42 bases, in frame from base 1. Receptor amplification or capture employed 5' RACE. Instrument used: Illumina HiSeq 2000. A universal primer binding site was added through template switching, and the final cDNA carried a unique molecular identifier so that TCR cDNA molecules could be counted accurately. First-strand cDNA for TCR alpha and beta chains was synthesized from specific primers in the conserved constant-segment region. To control for contamination, every cDNA library was double barcoded, receiving both a SMART-Mk sample barcode and Illumina barcodes. TruSeq adapter sequences along with Illumina sample barcodes were introduced in two successive PCR steps. Sequencing of the TCR alpha and beta cDNA libraries was done on the Illumina HiSeq platform using custom primers. Under the source paper's analysis protocol: MiGEC was used to process raw reads and extract unique molecular identifiers, and MiXCR was used to find CDR3 positions. Recombination models were inferred per individual with the repgenHMM and IGoR tools using an EM algorithm. Shared clonotypes were analyzed with the tcR package in R, and sharing was normalized by the product of cloneset sizes. To study raw recombination without the effects of thymic and clonal selection, out-of-frame nonproductive sequences were analyzed. TCRdb reprocessing: public reads trimmed at Q25 with fastp, clones called with MiXCR, in-frame beta chains kept. Each CDR3 protein appears once, grouped with its most common genes and DNA. V and J calls and clone size were set by TCRdb, not the authors. The sample profile shows 200,000 to 250,000 distinct CDR3 sequences; 6% to 7% of them were found once. The leading ten clones occupy approximately 14% of the sample.

Results the study describes overall, beyond this receptor: Recombination models systematically underestimated out-of-frame TCR alpha sharing in monozygotic twins but agreed with sharing between unrelated individuals. Conclusions relied on cross-sectional statistical analysis, since the same donors could not be followed over many years. Zero-insertion analyses could be partly confounded by invariant T cells such as MAIT and iNKT, though diverse VJ usage argued against such confounding for most clonotypes. The excess sharing between twins in beta out-of-frame sequences was weaker because fewer shared sequences reduced the signal-to-noise ratio. Fewer insertions were carried by abundant cord blood beta clonotypes, a similar but weaker trend appeared in young adult naive repertoires, and no such trend appeared in memory repertoires. Compared with coincidental sharing between unrelated individuals, out-of-frame TCR alpha sequences shared between twins had an excess of sequences with low generation probability.

The sample also formed part of further work on T cells expressing NK-cell markers. The second study's authors report: In sorted CD3+CD56+NKG2C+, CD3+CD56+NKG2C- and CD3+CD56-NKG2C+ T-cell subsets from eight or nine donors, TCR beta-chain repertoires were profiled. Among the eight sequenced donors, only one was HCMV-seronegative, while the other seven were HCMV-seropositive. To restrict sorting to alphabetaTCR-expressing T cells, an anti-gammadeltaTCR antibody was added in several experiments. In over five donors, the dominant CD3+CD56+NKG2C+ clonotypes were among the top 10 CD8+ clonotypes and accounted for roughly 1.0-7.5% of CD8+ T cells. Those dominant clonotypes were again the most abundant among CD3+CD56-NKG2C+ cells in a few donors, at about 25-60.1%. Whether the expanded NKG2C-expressing T cell clones were specific for HCMV antigens remained unclear. The study sequenced eight donors, all healthy volunteers chosen at random: three men and five women. HCMV-specific IgG was detected in serum with a commercial ELISA kit to determine HCMV serostatus. MIGEC handled demultiplexing of the reads and grouping by UMI, while MiTCR was used to assemble and quantify clonotypes. Only TCR cDNA sequences supported by at least two reads were kept to exclude erroneous sequences. The tcR package was used for downstream repertoire analysis, with clonotypes matched between fractions based on CDR3 nucleotide sequence plus V segment. VDJmatch was used to annotate antigen specificity against VDJdb, with one amino acid substitution in CDR3 allowed.

The sequence was obtained from a woman aged 18-29 years in good health. The rearrangement combines TRBV12-3 or TRBV12-4 with TRBJ2-7; 9 nucleotides in the junction match TRBD1. Sequencing used CD8+ T cells sorted from blood. The bases are TGTGCCAGCAGTTTACTGGGACAGGGAGACGAGCAGTACTTC. This codes for CASSLLGQGDEQYF.